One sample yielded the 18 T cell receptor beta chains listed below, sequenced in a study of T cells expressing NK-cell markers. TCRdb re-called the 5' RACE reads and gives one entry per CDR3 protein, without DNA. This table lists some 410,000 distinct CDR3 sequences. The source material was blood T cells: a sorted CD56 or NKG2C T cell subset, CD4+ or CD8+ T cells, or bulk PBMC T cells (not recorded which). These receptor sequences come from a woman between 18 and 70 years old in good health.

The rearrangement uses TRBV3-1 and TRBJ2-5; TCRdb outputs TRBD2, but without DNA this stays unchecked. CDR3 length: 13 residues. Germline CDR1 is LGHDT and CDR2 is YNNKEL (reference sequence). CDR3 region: CASSHGSRETQYF.

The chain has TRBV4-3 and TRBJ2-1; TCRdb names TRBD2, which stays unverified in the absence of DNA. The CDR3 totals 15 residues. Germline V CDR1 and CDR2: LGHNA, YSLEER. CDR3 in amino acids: CASSPERVPYNEQFF.

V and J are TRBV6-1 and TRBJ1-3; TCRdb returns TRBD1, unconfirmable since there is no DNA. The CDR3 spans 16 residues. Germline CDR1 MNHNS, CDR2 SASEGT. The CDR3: CASSLGGQGTGNTIYF.

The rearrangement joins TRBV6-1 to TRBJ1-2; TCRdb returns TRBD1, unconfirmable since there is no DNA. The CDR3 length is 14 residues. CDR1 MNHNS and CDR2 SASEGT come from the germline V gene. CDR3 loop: CASSPGDSRHGYTF.

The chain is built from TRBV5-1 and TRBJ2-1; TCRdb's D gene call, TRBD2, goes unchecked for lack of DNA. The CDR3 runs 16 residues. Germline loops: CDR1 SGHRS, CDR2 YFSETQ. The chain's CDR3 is CASSLQEDQRGNEQFF.

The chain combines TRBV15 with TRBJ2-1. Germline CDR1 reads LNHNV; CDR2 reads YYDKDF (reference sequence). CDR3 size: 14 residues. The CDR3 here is CATSPRQLVNEQFF.

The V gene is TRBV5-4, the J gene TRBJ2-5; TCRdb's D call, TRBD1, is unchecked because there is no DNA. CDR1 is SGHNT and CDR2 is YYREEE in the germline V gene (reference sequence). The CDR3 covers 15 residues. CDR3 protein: CASSPVPGEQETQHF.

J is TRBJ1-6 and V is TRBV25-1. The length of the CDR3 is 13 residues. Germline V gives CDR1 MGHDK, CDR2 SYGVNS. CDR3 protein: CASSEGHNSPLHF.

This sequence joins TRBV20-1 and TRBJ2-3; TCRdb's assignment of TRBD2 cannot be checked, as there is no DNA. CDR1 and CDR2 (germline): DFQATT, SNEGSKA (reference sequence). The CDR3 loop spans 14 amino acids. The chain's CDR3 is CSAGSGRAPDTQYF.

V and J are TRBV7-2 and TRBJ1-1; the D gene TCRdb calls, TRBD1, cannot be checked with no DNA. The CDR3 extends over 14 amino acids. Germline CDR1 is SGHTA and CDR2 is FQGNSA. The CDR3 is CASSLNFRQQEAFF.

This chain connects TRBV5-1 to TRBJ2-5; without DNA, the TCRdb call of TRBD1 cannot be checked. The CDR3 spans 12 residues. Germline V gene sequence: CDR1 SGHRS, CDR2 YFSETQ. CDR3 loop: CASSGQGETQYF.

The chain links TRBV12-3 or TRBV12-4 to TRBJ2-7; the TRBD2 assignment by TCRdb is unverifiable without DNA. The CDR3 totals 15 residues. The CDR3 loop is CASSRSIGGPSEQYF.

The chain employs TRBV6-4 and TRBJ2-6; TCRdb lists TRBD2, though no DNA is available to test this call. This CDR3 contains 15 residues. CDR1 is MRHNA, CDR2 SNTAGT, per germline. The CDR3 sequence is CASSEGPSGANVLTF.

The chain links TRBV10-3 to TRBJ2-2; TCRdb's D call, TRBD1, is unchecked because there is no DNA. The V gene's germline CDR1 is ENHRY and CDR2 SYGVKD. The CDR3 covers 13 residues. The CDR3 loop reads CAKRDSETGELFF.

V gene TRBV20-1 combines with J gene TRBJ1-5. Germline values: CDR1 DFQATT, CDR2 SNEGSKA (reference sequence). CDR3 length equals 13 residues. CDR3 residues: CSARTGSNQPQHF.

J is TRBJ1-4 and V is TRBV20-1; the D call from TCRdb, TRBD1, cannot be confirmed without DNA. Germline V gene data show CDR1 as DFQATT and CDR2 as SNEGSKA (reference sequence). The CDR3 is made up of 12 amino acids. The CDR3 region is CSAVPLGEKLFF.

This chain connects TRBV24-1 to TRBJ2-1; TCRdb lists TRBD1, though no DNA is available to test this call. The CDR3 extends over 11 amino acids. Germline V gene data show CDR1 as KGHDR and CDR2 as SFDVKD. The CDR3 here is CAISQENEQFF.

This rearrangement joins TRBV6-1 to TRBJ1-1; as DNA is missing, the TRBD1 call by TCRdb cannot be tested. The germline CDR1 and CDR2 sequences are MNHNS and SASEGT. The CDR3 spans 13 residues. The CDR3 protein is CASSEDWDRRAFF.